Below, 19 T cell receptor beta chains from the same sample are listed, as sequenced in a study of cytomegalovirus exposure and HLA in healthy donors. Libraries were prepared by immunoSEQ multiplex PCR; TCRdb keeps only in-frame clonotypes and omits some of them. The sample contains about 270,000 clones, 80% to 90% of which appear only once. Sample: PBMCs. These receptors were taken from a woman aged 18-29 years in good health and CMV-seronegative.

The chain uses TRBV7-8 and TRBJ2-7; 8 nucleotides align to TRBD2. The CDR3 covers 14 residues. Trimming took 2 bases from V and 2 from J; bases not matched to a gene: 2. Germline loops: CDR1 SGHVS, CDR2 FQNEAQ. CDR3: CASSLSGGPYEQYF. The CDR3 DNA sequence: TGTGCCAGCAGCTTATCGGGGGGGCCCTACGAGCAGTACTTC.

The chain links TRBV6-5 to TRBJ2-2; 11 positions match TRBD2. Germline V lookup: CDR1 MNHEY, CDR2 SVGAGI. With 6 bases clipped from V and 5 bases from J, the junction kept 5 bases outside the gene matches. This CDR3 contains 15 residues. The CDR3 loop is CASSETSGSTGELFF. DNA for the CDR3: TGTGCCAGCAGCGAAACTAGCGGGAGTACCGGGGAGCTGTTTTTT.

In DNA, the CDR3 is TGTGCCAGCACCATATCCGGGACAAGCTCCTACAATGAGCAGTTCTTC. Protein sequence: CASTISGTSSYNEQFF. The V gene is TRBV27, the J gene TRBJ2-1; the D gene is possibly TRBD1 (6 bases). Germline V CDR1 and CDR2: MNHEY, SMNVEV (reference sequence). The CDR3 length is 16 residues. Between the trimmed V and J ends, which lost 7 bases and 0 bases, there was a span of 16 bases.

V is TRBV29-1 and J is TRBJ2-7; D is uncertain. V lost 7 bases, J lost 2 bases, and 9 bases lay in between. CDR3 size: 11 residues. From germline, CDR1 is SQVTM and CDR2 ANQGSEA. For the CDR3, the DNA is TGCAGCGCTGGCACTACCTACGAGCAGTACTTC. It encodes CSAGTTYEQYF.

V gene TRBV28 combines with J gene TRBJ1-2; 11 nucleotides align to TRBD1. J gave up 3 bases and V 5 bases, and 5 bases lay outside the gene matches. CDR3 length equals 15 residues. Germline-derived CDR1 and CDR2 are MDHEN and SYDVKM. The CDR3 protein is CASSTGQGADYGYTF. The CDR3, as DNA: TGTGCCAGCAGTACCGGACAGGGGGCTGACTATGGCTACACCTTC.

This clone is a singleton in its sample. The chain recombines TRBV5-8 with TRBJ2-2, with 9 bases aligning to TRBD1. The J segment lost 6 bases and the V segment lost 4 bases, leaving 7 bases of the junction unmatched. Germline loops: CDR1 SGHTS, CDR2 YDEGEE. This CDR3 has 15 residues. This CDR3 is CASSGGTGFAGELFF. CDR3 bases: TGTGCCAGCAGCGGTGGGACAGGGTTTGCCGGGGAGCTGTTTTTT.

With regard to this clone: Other DNA sequences in this specimen translate into the identical CDR3. This chain connects TRBV18 to TRBJ2-3; D is perhaps TRBD2 (6 bases). Germline values: CDR1 KGHSH, CDR2 LQKENI. The CDR3 contains 14 residues. The ends were cut back, 2 bases at V and 1 base at J, with 7 bases in the middle. The CDR3 DNA reads as TGTGCCAGCTCACCAACGGGGGGCACAGATACGCAGTATTTT. Its translation: CASSPTGGTDTQYF.

This clone was counted once. The chain uses TRBV2 and TRBJ1-2, with D tentatively TRBD1 (5 bases). Germline loops: CDR1 SNHLY, CDR2 FYNNEI. Trimming took off 8 bases at V and 5 bases at J, with 15 bases between the two ends. The CDR3 length is 13 residues. The CDR3 coding sequence is TGTGCCAGCCGTCCATTCGGGGGTTATGGCTACACCTTC. Encoded protein: CASRPFGGYGYTF.

The chain carries TRBV11-3 and TRBJ2-5; TRBD2 matches 10 bases. Germline trimming cut 5 bases from V and 4 bases from J; bases unmatched to any gene: 13. The CDR3 runs 17 residues. The germline V gene has CDR1 SGHNT and CDR2 YENEEA. The CDR3 region is CASSTHFELAGRETQYF. The CDR3 DNA is TGTGCCAGCAGCACCCATTTTGAACTAGCGGGAAGAGAGACCCAGTACTTC.

This clone was counted once. The chain combines TRBV4-3 with TRBJ1-2, with a possible D match to TRBD1 (5 bases). Germline V gene data show CDR1 as LGHNA and CDR2 as YSLEER. The CDR3 totals 14 residues. The germline V and J ends were trimmed by 4 bases and 4 bases, with 13 bases remaining between them. This chain's CDR3 is CASSPSGGGYGYTF. The DNA of the CDR3 is TGCGCCAGCAGCCCTAGCGGGGGTGGCTATGGCTACACCTTC.

There are a few counts of this clone. V and J are TRBV4-1 and TRBJ2-1, with D possibly being TRBD2 (5 bases). Germline loops: CDR1 MGHRA, CDR2 YSYEKL. The CDR3 extends over 12 amino acids. Trimming left V 1 base short and J 10 bases short, with 8 bases between. CDR3 DNA sequence: TGCGCCAGCAGCCAAGTGGCGGGCGAGCAGTTCTTC. Its protein product is CASSQVAGEQFF.

CDR3 bases: TGTGCCAGCACACGGTTTCGGGAGCAGTTCTTC. It encodes CASTRFREQFF. The rearrangement links TRBV14 to TRBJ2-1; D is unresolved. V lost 7 bases to trimming and J lost 10 bases, with 11 bases between them. Germline V gene data show CDR1 as SGHDN and CDR2 as FVKESK. CDR3 length equals 11 residues.

J is TRBJ2-2 and V is TRBV27, with 11 bases that match TRBD2. V was clipped by 5 bases and J by 0 bases; unmatched bases: 8. There are 18 residues in the CDR3. Germline-derived CDR1 and CDR2 are MNHEY and SMNVEV (reference sequence). The CDR3 DNA is TGTGCCAGCAGTCCAGGGGTAGCGGGAGGGCCGAACACCGGGGAGCTGTTTTTT. It encodes CASSPGVAGGPNTGELFF.

The chain joins TRBV7-2 to TRBJ1-5; 10 nucleotides match TRBD1. This CDR3 is 15 amino acids long. Germline loops: CDR1 SGHTA, CDR2 FQGNSA. The ends lost 8 bases at V and 4 bases at J; junction bases unmatched: 8. The CDR3 DNA sequence: TGTGCCAGCGGCCCAGGACAGGGGGGAAATCAGCCCCAGCATTTT. Translating it yields CASGPGQGGNQPQHF.

This sequence joins TRBV27 and TRBJ1-2; TRBD1 is a possible D gene (6 bases). Trimming cost V 5 bases and J 4 bases, with 17 bases left between them. In germline, CDR1 is MNHEY, CDR2 SMNVEV (reference sequence). The CDR3 totals 15 residues. DNA for the CDR3: TGTGCCAGCAGTCCGACGCTGACAGGTCGCTATGGCTACACCTTC. It yields the protein CASSPTLTGRYGYTF.

The chain employs TRBV5-4 and TRBJ1-2, with 8 bases aligning to TRBD1. V gave up 0 bases and J gave up 10 bases; unmatched junction bases: 8. The CDR3 runs 14 residues. Germline CDR1 reads SGHNT; CDR2 reads YYREEE (reference sequence). The CDR3 bases are TGTGCCAGCAGCTTGGCGTCGGACAGGGACTCCTACACCTTC. Encoded protein: CASSLASDRDSYTF.

The rearrangement joins TRBV4-1 to TRBJ2-3; 8 bases are a match to TRBD1. This CDR3 has 15 amino acids. Germline loops: CDR1 MGHRA, CDR2 YSYEKL. V lost 4 bases and J lost 1; bases outside the gene matches: 4. CDR3 loop: CASSLGQGRTDTQYF. CDR3 in DNA: TGCGCCAGCAGCCTTGGACAGGGACGCACAGATACGCAGTATTTT.

The rearrangement joins TRBV5-1 to TRBJ2-7; 10 bases line up with TRBD1. V was pared by 3 bases and J by 3 bases, with 3 bases of the junction left unmatched. CDR3 length equals 14 residues. Germline V gene data show CDR1 as SGHRS and CDR2 as YFSETQ. The CDR3 here is CASSWDRGHYEQYF. The CDR3 DNA follows: TGCGCCAGCAGCTGGGACAGGGGCCACTACGAGCAGTACTTC.

J is TRBJ1-5 and V is TRBV6-5, with a tentative D call TRBD1 (6 bases). The CDR3 sequence is 14 residues long. The V gene lost 6 bases and the J gene lost 3 bases, with 12 bases spanning the gap. The germline V gene encodes CDR1 MNHEY and CDR2 SVGAGI. The CDR3 reads CASRSGQFNQPQHF. In DNA form, the CDR3 reads TGTGCCAGCAGGTCAGGACAGTTCAATCAGCCCCAGCATTTT.